The source of this TCR beta chain is a study of shared T cell receptors in the human thymus. Trimming cost V 0 bases and J 10 bases; bases outside gene matches: 14. Germline CDR1 reads SGHAT; CDR2 reads FQNNGV. This CDR3 contains 18 residues. TCRdb's copy holds only in-frame clones and misses some; the assay was immunoSEQ multiplex PCR. Of hundreds of thousands of clones listed, over 75% are singletons. The same data also contributed to another study, on human thymus T cells. According to that study: Infants served as donors; they were healthy and Finnish and were having corrective surgery for congenital heart defects. Resections were taken during corrective heart surgery, and the thymus tissue came from these. What appeared biased in thymic and blood repertoires was the usage of V and J genes. Thymic repertoires of unrelated individuals were reported in related research to overlap highly.

The sample comprised thymocytes. The chain recombines TRBV11-2 with TRBJ1-6, with TRBD1 matching over 8 bases. This sequence was found in a boy under two years old with a congenital heart defect. This chain's CDR3 is CASSLEGMERTGQSPLHF. CDR3 nucleotide sequence: TGTGCCAGCAGCTTAGAGGGGATGGAGAGGACAGGGCAATCACCCCTCCACTTT.